This entry lists 32 T cell receptor beta chains sequenced from one sample in a study of blood T cell repertoires in COVID-19. TCRdb's table, derived via immunoSEQ multiplex PCR, lists solely in-frame clones and lacks some. Among about 200,000 clones listed, 83% were seen once. Sequencing was performed on PBMCs or T cells enriched from blood (not recorded which). These TCRs come from a woman aged 45-59 years who had been exposed to COVID-19.

V is TRBV10-3 and J is TRBJ1-6, with a possible D match to TRBD1 (6 bases). The V end was cut by 4 bases, the J end by 2 bases, with 12 bases between. The CDR3 consists of 16 residues. CDR1 is ENHRY and CDR2 is SYGVKD in the germline V gene. The CDR3, as DNA: TGTGCCATCAGTGGGATACAGGGCCCCTATAATTCACCCCTCCACTTT. Translating it yields CAISGIQGPYNSPLHF.

CDR3: CASSPRQSYEQYF. In nucleotides, the CDR3 is TGTGCCAGCAGCCCGAGACAGAGTTACGAGCAGTACTTC. The chain combines TRBV7-2 with TRBJ2-7; tentative D call: TRBD1 (5 bases). This CDR3 contains 13 residues. Germline loops: CDR1 SGHTA, CDR2 FQGNSA. The V and J ends lost 5 bases and 4 bases respectively, with 12 bases between them.

The genes are TRBV18 and TRBJ1-1; 10 positions match TRBD1. The CDR3 loop spans 17 amino acids. Germline V CDR1 and CDR2: KGHSH, LQKENI. Losses at the gene ends were 6 bases for V and 3 bases for J; bases not matched to a gene: 13. The CDR3 DNA sequence: TGTGCCAGCTCGCGACGGGACAGGGGATTTGTAGACACTGAAGCTTTCTTT. It translates to CASSRRDRGFVDTEAFF. The full variable domain, in which reference TRBV18 and TRBJ1-1 provide the parts outside the CDR3, is NAGVMQNPRHLVRRRGQEARLRCSPMKGHSHVYWYRQLPEEGLKFMVYLQKENIIDESGMPKERFSAEFPKEGPSILRIQQVVRGDSAAYFCASSRRDRGFVDTEAFFGQGTRLTVV.

The V call is TRBV18, the J call TRBJ1-2; 9 bases agree with TRBD1. The CDR3 contains 14 residues. Germline V gene lookup returns CDR1 KGHSH and CDR2 LQKENI. After removal of 0 bases from V and 8 bases from J, the junction contained 4 bases not matched to a gene. The CDR3 region is CASSPPTGGQGYTF. The DNA of the CDR3 is TGTGCCAGCTCACCACCCACAGGGGGCCAAGGCTACACCTTC.

This chain connects TRBV25-1 to TRBJ1-1; D possibly corresponds to TRBD1 (6 bases). The length of the CDR3 is 13 residues. Trimming left V 6 bases short and J 5 bases short, with 13 bases between. Germline loops: CDR1 MGHDK, CDR2 SYGVNS. This CDR3 is CASSNTGRTEAFF. The CDR3 DNA reads as TGTGCCAGCAGCAACACAGGGAGAACTGAAGCTTTCTTT.

The V gene is TRBV28, the J gene TRBJ2-2, with 10 nucleotides matching TRBD2. The ends lost 3 bases at V and 5 bases at J; junction bases unmatched: 9. This CDR3 spans 17 amino acids. Germline lookup yields CDR1 MDHEN and CDR2 SYDVKM. CDR3 region: CASSLGLERGGTGELFF. CDR3 nucleotide sequence: TGTGCCAGCAGTTTGGGTTTGGAGCGGGGGGGAACCGGGGAGCTGTTTTTT.

J is TRBJ1-3 and V is TRBV7-2; 8 nucleotides align to TRBD1. Unmatched junction bases numbered 10, after V lost 4 bases and J lost 2 bases. The CDR3 covers 17 residues. Looked up from germline, CDR1 is SGHTA and CDR2 is FQGNSA. CDR3 loop: CASSSPQGAVAGNTIYF. The DNA for the CDR3 is TGTGCCAGCAGCTCGCCCCAGGGGGCGGTTGCTGGAAACACCATATATTTT. The whole variable domain, filled in from reference TRBV7-2 and TRBJ1-3, reads GAGVSQSPSNKVTEKGKDVELRCDPISGHTALYWYRQSLGQGLEFLIYFQGNSAPDKSGLPSDRFSAERTGGSVSTLTIQRTQQEDSAVYLCASSSPQGAVAGNTIYFGEGSWLTVV.

The V call is TRBV13, the J call TRBJ2-1; 8 bases agree with TRBD2. The CDR3 length is 15 residues. With V trimmed by 3 bases and J by 6 bases, 7 bases remained unmatched. Germline CDR1 PRHDT, CDR2 FYEKMQ (reference sequence). CDR3 amino acids: CASSFTGGASNEQFF. The CDR3 DNA reads as TGTGCCAGCAGCTTTACCGGGGGGGCATCCAATGAGCAGTTCTTC.

The rearrangement uses TRBV6-1 and TRBJ1-2; a possible D gene is TRBD1 (6 bases). This CDR3 region has 14 residues. From germline, CDR1 is MNHNS and CDR2 SASEGT. Trimming took off 3 bases at V and 6 bases at J, with 14 bases between the two ends. CDR3 coding DNA: TGTGCCAGCAGTGACAGGGGAGAGTATGATGGCTACACCTTC. Protein: CASSDRGEYDGYTF.

The chain joins TRBV18 to TRBJ1-2; D may be TRBD1 (6 bases). The CDR3 has 15 residues. Trimming pared 3 bases from V and 0 bases from J, leaving 11 bases between. Per the germline V gene, CDR1 is KGHSH and CDR2 is LQKENI. The CDR3 sequence is CASSPQGWPNYGYTF. The CDR3 DNA sequence: TGTGCCAGCTCACCCCAGGGGTGGCCTAACTATGGCTACACCTTC.

The chain carries TRBV5-6 and TRBJ2-7; maybe TRBD2 (6 bases). This CDR3 has 13 residues. CDR1 is SGHDT and CDR2 is YYEEEE in the germline V gene. The V end lost 2 bases, the J end lost 2 bases, and 8 bases lay between the germline ends. The CDR3 reads CASSLREAYEQYF. The CDR3 DNA reads as TGTGCCAGCAGCTTAAGGGAGGCCTACGAGCAGTACTTC. Variable domain in full (rest from reference TRBV5-6 and TRBJ2-7): DAGVTQSPTHLIKTRGQQVTLRCSPKSGHDTVSWYQQALGQGPQFIFQYYEEEERQRGNFPDRFSGHQFPNYSSELNVNALLLGDSALYLCASSLREAYEQYFGPGTRLTVT.

In this sample, this clone turned up a few times. The genes are TRBV28 and TRBJ1-4; possibly TRBD1 for D (5 bases). The CDR3 has 13 amino acids. The germline V gene encodes CDR1 MDHEN and CDR2 SYDVKM. Trimming cost V 4 bases and J 8 bases, with 11 bases left between them. The CDR3 spells CASSSGSEEKLFF. The CDR3 coding sequence is TGTGCCAGCAGTTCAGGGTCGGAAGAAAAACTGTTTTTT.

CDR3 in amino acids: CASSFDFLRDRWAPLHF. CDR3 bases: TGTGCCAGCAGTTTTGATTTCCTCCGGGACAGGTGGGCACCCCTCCACTTT. The genes are TRBV28 and TRBJ1-6, with 8 bases aligning to TRBD1. The CDR3 is made up of 17 amino acids. The germline gives CDR1 MDHEN, CDR2 SYDVKM. The J segment lost 11 bases and the V segment lost 3 bases, leaving 15 bases of the junction unmatched.

The chain links TRBV5-6 to TRBJ1-2; the D gene is possibly TRBD1 (6 bases). This CDR3 is 14 amino acids long. The ends were cut back, 2 bases at V and 3 bases at J, with 11 bases in the middle. CDR1 is SGHDT, CDR2 YYEEEE, per germline. CDR3 DNA: TGTGCCAGCAGCTTTGTCAGGGGTGACTATGGCTACACCTTC. Protein sequence: CASSFVRGDYGYTF.

The rearrangement joins TRBV30 to TRBJ2-7, with TRBD1 identical over 9 bases. J gave up 5 bases and V 8 bases, and 7 bases lay outside the gene matches. There are 12 residues in the CDR3. CDR1 GTSNPN and CDR2 SVGIG come from the germline V gene (reference sequence). The CDR3 sequence is CALRQGENEQYF. The CDR3 region has the DNA TGTGCCCTCCGACAGGGGGAGAACGAGCAGTACTTC.

The genes are TRBV19 and TRBJ2-1; no clear D gene. From germline, CDR1 is LNHDA and CDR2 SQIVND (reference sequence). Trimming stripped 1 base from V and 0 bases from J, with 7 bases between. The CDR3 consists of 15 residues. The DNA of the CDR3 is TGTGCCAGTAGTATAGGAACGAGCTCCTACAATGAGCAGTTCTTC. This sequence encodes CASSIGTSSYNEQFF.

This sequence joins TRBV11-2 and TRBJ1-5, with 9 bases identical to TRBD1. There are 16 residues in the CDR3. The V segment lost 5 bases and the J segment 6 bases; nucleotides outside the gene matches: 11. Germline V gene sequence: CDR1 SGHAT, CDR2 FQNNGV. The CDR3 here is CASSPGDRVIGQPQHF. The CDR3 nucleotides are TGTGCCAGCAGCCCTGGGGACAGGGTAATTGGTCAGCCCCAGCATTTT. The full variable domain, its missing parts supplied by reference TRBV11-2 and TRBJ1-5, is EAGVAQSPRYKIIEKRQSVAFWCNPISGHATLYWYQQILGQGPKLLIQFQNNGVVDDSQLPKDRFSAERLKGVDSTLKIQPAKLEDSAVYLCASSPGDRVIGQPQHFGDGTRLSIL.

This chain links TRBV7-2 with TRBJ2-7, with D maybe TRBD2 (6 bases). The germline V gene has CDR1 SGHTA and CDR2 FQGNSA. The CDR3 is 13 residues long. With 2 bases removed from V and 4 bases from J, the gap between germline ends came to 9 bases. The CDR3 region is CASSLTAGYEQYF. DNA for the CDR3: TGTGCCAGCAGCTTAACCGCGGGGTACGAGCAGTACTTC.

The rearrangement joins TRBV7-9 to TRBJ1-1; D unresolved. Trimming pared 2 bases from V and 5 bases from J, leaving 9 bases between. The CDR3 totals 13 residues. Germline-derived CDR1 and CDR2 are SEHNR and FQNEAQ (reference sequence). CDR3 sequence (DNA): TGTGCCAGCAGCTTAAGAGCTGAAACTGAAGCTTTCTTT. Encoded protein: CASSLRAETEAFF. Variable domain in full (rest from reference TRBV7-9 and TRBJ1-1): DTGVSQNPRHKITKRGQNVTFRCDPISEHNRLYWYRQTLGQGPEFLTYFQNEAQLEKSRLLSDRFSAERPKGSFSTLEIQRTEQGDSAMYLCASSLRAETEAFFGQGTRLTVV.

J is TRBJ2-5 and V is TRBV5-1; TRBD1 matches 12 bases. This CDR3 region has 15 residues. V lost 7 bases to trimming and J lost 1 base; unmatched junction nucleotides: 5. The germline V gene encodes CDR1 SGHRS and CDR2 YFSETQ. CDR3 region: CASSKGQGAQETQYF. In DNA form, the CDR3 reads TGCGCCAGCTCGAAGGGACAGGGGGCCCAAGAGACCCAGTACTTC.

The chain employs TRBV7-9 and TRBJ1-6; 9 nucleotides match TRBD1. CDR3 length: 16 amino acids. Germline V gene lookup returns CDR1 SEHNR and CDR2 FQNEAQ (reference sequence). J gave up 6 bases and V 4 bases, and 7 bases lay outside the gene matches. The CDR3 reads CASSYSGQGLNSPLHF. The CDR3 region has the DNA TGTGCCAGCAGCTACTCGGGACAGGGCCTTAATTCACCCCTCCACTTT. Supplemented by reference TRBV7-9 and TRBJ1-6, the full variable domain reads DTGVSQNPRHKITKRGQNVTFRCDPISEHNRLYWYRQTLGQGPEFLTYFQNEAQLEKSRLLSDRFSAERPKGSFSTLEIQRTEQGDSAMYLCASSYSGQGLNSPLHFGNGTRLTVT.

The genes are TRBV19 and TRBJ1-3; D ambiguous. Trimming took 5 bases from V and 0 from J, leaving 8 bases between them. The CDR3 has 14 residues. Germline V gene data show CDR1 as LNHDA and CDR2 as SQIVND (reference sequence). CDR3 sequence reads: CASSSGYSGNTIYF. The DNA of the CDR3 is TGTGCCAGTAGTTCGGGGTACTCTGGAAACACCATATATTTT.

This CDR3 reads CASLTGESEKLFF. CDR3 nucleotide sequence: TGTGCCAGCCTGACAGGGGAAAGCGAAAAACTGTTTTTT. The rearrangement joins TRBV28 to TRBJ1-4; TRBD1 agrees at 8 bases. V trimming: 8 bases; J trimming: 8 bases; junction bases outside the gene matches: 7. Germline CDR1 is MDHEN and CDR2 is SYDVKM. The CDR3 runs 13 residues.

The J gene is TRBJ1-6, the V gene TRBV5-1; no clear D. Germline CDR1 is SGHRS and CDR2 is YFSETQ. The V end lost 4 bases, the J end lost 10 bases, and 15 bases lay between the germline ends. The CDR3 runs 14 residues. CDR3 DNA sequence: TGCGCCAGCAGCAGGACCGGGGATTACTCACCCCTCCACTTT. As protein: CASSRTGDYSPLHF.

The chain links TRBV5-1 to TRBJ2-7; the match to TRBD1 covers 7 bases. Looked up from germline, CDR1 is SGHRS and CDR2 is YFSETQ. The CDR3 extends over 14 amino acids. The V segment lost 0 bases and the J segment 6 bases; nucleotides outside the gene matches: 6. The CDR3 DNA reads TGCGCCAGCAGCTTGGATTTAAACAGGGGCGAGCAGTACTTC. Amino acids: CASSLDLNRGEQYF. Full variable domain (rest looked up from reference TRBV5-1 and TRBJ2-7): KAGVTQTPRYLIKTRGQQVTLSCSPISGHRSVSWYQQTPGQGLQFLFEYFSETQRNKGNFPGRFSGRQFSNSRSEMNVSTLELGDSALYLCASSLDLNRGEQYFGPGTRLTVT.

The count of this clone is one. The chain couples TRBV9 to TRBJ1-2, with D possibly TRBD1 on 6 matching bases. In germline, CDR1 is SGDLS, CDR2 YYNGEE. Trimming stripped 3 bases from V and 5 bases from J, with 20 bases between. This CDR3 is built from 16 residues. In DNA form, the CDR3 reads TGTGCCAGCAGCGCCTCCGACAGGCCCCCACGATATGGCTACACCTTC. Protein product: CASSASDRPPRYGYTF.

V and J are TRBV11-3 and TRBJ2-3, with TRBD2 matching 9 bases. Germline CDR1 SGHNT, CDR2 YENEEA. V shed 3 bases and J 4 bases; nucleotides not matched to a gene: 8. The CDR3 consists of 16 residues. The CDR3 sequence is CASSFRVRGGADTQYF. The CDR3 DNA is TGTGCCAGCAGCTTTCGAGTGCGGGGGGGCGCAGATACGCAGTATTTT.

V is TRBV11-2 and J is TRBJ1-2; 7 bases agree with TRBD1. Looked up from germline, CDR1 is SGHAT and CDR2 is FQNNGV. V dropped 3 bases and J dropped 3; count of bases not matched to a gene: 4. This CDR3 is 14 amino acids long. CDR3 residues: CASSLTGLDYGYTF. The CDR3 DNA reads as TGTGCCAGCAGCTTGACAGGGTTGGACTATGGCTACACCTTC.

The CDR3 is CASSMMFGDRTYGYTF. As DNA, the CDR3 is TGTGCCAGTAGTATGATGTTTGGGGACAGAACGTATGGCTACACCTTC. The V gene is TRBV19, the J gene TRBJ1-2; 7 bases align to TRBD1. The V and J ends lost 3 bases and 5 bases, in that order; junction bases with no gene match: 12. Germline CDR1 is LNHDA and CDR2 is SQIVND (reference sequence). This CDR3 spans 16 amino acids. The whole variable domain, remainder taken from reference TRBV19 and TRBJ1-2, is DGGITQSPKYLFRKEGQNVTLSCEQNLNHDAMYWYRQDPGQGLRLIYYSQIVNDFQKGDIAEGYSVSREKKESFPLTVTSAQKNPTAFYLCASSMMFGDRTYGYTFGSGTRLTVV.

The genes are TRBV7-8 and TRBJ1-2; D uncertain. Germline CDR1 is SGHVS and CDR2 is FQNEAQ. V lost 4 bases to trimming and J lost 2 bases, with 11 bases between them. The CDR3 has 14 residues. The CDR3 region has the DNA TGTGCCAGCAGCTCCACCCGAGGGAACTATGGCTACACCTTC. Translating it yields CASSSTRGNYGYTF.

This rearrangement joins TRBV7-9 to TRBJ1-3; 10 bases fit TRBD1. The V and J ends lost 5 bases and 4 bases, in that order; junction bases with no gene match: 11. This CDR3 spans 17 amino acids. CDR1 is SEHNR, CDR2 FQNEAQ, per germline (reference sequence). DNA for the CDR3: TGTGCCAGCAGCCCACGTATTCGGGACAGGGGAGGAAACACCATATATTTT. Protein product: CASSPRIRDRGGNTIYF.

The chain combines TRBV4-1 with TRBJ2-5; 9 positions match TRBD2. The V segment lost 2 bases and the J segment 1 base; nucleotides outside the gene matches: 2. CDR3 length: 15 amino acids. Germline CDR1 and CDR2: MGHRA and YSYEKL. The CDR3 region has the DNA TGCGCCAGCAGCCAACTAGCGGGGACCCAAGAGACCCAGTACTTC. Translation: CASSQLAGTQETQYF.